What follows describes a single T cell receptor (beta chain). The data belong to a study of T cell repertoires in cytomegalovirus infection. Trimming at V came to 3 bases and at J to 7 bases, leaving 11 bases not matched to a gene. Germline CDR1 and CDR2: KGHSH and LQKENI. The CDR3 consists of 15 residues. A single record per CDR3 protein comes from TCRdb applying MiXCR to the reads. The data hold some 250,000 distinct CDR3 sequences, with approximately 8.3% observed a single time. The sequence came from a human donor in good health (CMV status not recorded). Some clones in this sample may be carry-over from other donors' samples. V gene TRBV18 combines with J gene TRBJ2-5; 7 positions agree with TRBD1. The sequenced material came from PBMCs. DNA for the CDR3: TGTGCCAGCTCACCTGGGACAAGGGGGCTGGGGACCCAGTACTTC. Its protein product is CASSPGTRGLGTQYF.